This T cell receptor (beta chain) was observed in a study of CD8+CD57+ T cells in acquired aplastic anemia. Profiling of TCR beta VDJ combinations and CDR3 sequences used genomic DNA as template. TCRdb redid the calling of the reads with MiXCR, one entry per CDR3 protein. Of 150,000 to 200,000 distinct CDR3 sequences listed, 60% to 70% are singletons. From germline, CDR1 is SGHTS and CDR2 YDEGEE. Trimming left V 3 bases short and J 6 bases short, with 15 bases between. This CDR3 is built from 14 residues. Material: sorted CD4+, CD8+, or CD8+CD57+ T cells (not recorded which) from PBMCs. The source is a human donor in good health. J is TRBJ1-2 and V is TRBV5-8, with D possibly TRBD1 on 6 matching bases. The CDR3 spells CASSSPLGGNGYTF. Here the CDR3 DNA reads TGTGCCAGCAGCTCCCCCTTGGGGGGCAATGGCTACACCTTC. Supplemented by reference TRBV5-8 and TRBJ1-2, the full variable domain reads EAGVTQSPTHLIKTRGQQATLRCSPISGHTSVYWYQQALGLGLQFLLWYDEGEERNRGNFPPRFSGRQFPNYSSELNVNALELEDSALYLCASSSPLGGNGYTFGSGTRLTVV.